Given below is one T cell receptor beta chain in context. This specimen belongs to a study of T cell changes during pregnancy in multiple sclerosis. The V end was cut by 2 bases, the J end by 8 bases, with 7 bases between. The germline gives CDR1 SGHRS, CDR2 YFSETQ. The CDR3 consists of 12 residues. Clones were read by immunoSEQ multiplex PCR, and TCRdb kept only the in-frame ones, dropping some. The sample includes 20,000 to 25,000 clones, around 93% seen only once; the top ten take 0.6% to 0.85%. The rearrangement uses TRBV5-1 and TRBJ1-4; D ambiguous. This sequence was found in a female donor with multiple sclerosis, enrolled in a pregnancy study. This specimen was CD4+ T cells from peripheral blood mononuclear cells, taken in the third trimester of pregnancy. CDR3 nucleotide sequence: TGCGCCAGCAGCTTTAATGGCGAAAAACTGTTTTTT. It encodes CASSFNGEKLFF. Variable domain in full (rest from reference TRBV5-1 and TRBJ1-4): KAGVTQTPRYLIKTRGQQVTLSCSPISGHRSVSWYQQTPGQGLQFLFEYFSETQRNKGNFPGRFSGRQFSNSRSEMNVSTLELGDSALYLCASSFNGEKLFFGSGTQLSVL.